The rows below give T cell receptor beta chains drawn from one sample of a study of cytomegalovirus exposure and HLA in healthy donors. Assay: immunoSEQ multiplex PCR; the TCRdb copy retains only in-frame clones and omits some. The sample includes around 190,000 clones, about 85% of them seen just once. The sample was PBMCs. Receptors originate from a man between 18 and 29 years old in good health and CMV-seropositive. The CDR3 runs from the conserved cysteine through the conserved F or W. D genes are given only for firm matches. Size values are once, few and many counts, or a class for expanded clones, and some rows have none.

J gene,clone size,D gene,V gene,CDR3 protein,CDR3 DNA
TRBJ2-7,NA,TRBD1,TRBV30,CAWEPGQATYEQYF,TGTGCCTGGGAACCTGGACAGGCGACCTACGAGCAGTACTTC
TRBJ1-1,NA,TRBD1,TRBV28,CASRTGATEAFF,TGTGCCAGCAGAACAGGGGCCACTGAAGCTTTCTTT
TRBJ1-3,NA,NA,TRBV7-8,CASSLAQGPFSGNTIYF,TGTGCCAGCAGCTTAGCGCAGGGTCCGTTCTCTGGAAACACCATATATTTT
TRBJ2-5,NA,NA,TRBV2,CASGGRTPGETQYF,TGTGCCAGCGGGGGGAGGACTCCCGGGGAGACCCAGTACTTC
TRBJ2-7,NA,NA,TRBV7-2,CASSLLGRGQVGYEQYF,TGTGCCAGCAGCTTATTGGGCAGGGGCCAAGTTGGTTACGAGCAGTACTTC
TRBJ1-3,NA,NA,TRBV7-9,CASSLPWAETYGNTIYF,TGTGCCAGCAGCTTACCCTGGGCCGAGACCTACGGAAACACCATATATTTT
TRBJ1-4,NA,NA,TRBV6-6,CATQGIATNEKLFF,TGTGCCACCCAGGGGATTGCAACTAATGAAAAACTGTTTTTT
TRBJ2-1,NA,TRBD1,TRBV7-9,CASSWTGLGEQFF,TGTGCCAGCAGCTGGACAGGGTTGGGTGAGCAGTTCTTC
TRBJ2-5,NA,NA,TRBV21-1,CAKGEETQYF,TGTGCCAAGGGAGAAGAGACCCAGTACTTC
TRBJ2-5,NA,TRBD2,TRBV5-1,CASSLGGNSGDQETQYF,TGCGCCAGCAGCTTGGGGGGGAATAGCGGGGACCAAGAGACCCAGTACTTC
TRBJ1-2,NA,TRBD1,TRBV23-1,CASSQSPWDRGGEVARGNYGYTF,TGCGCCAGCAGTCAATCTCCCTGGGACAGGGGAGGTGAGGTCGCTAGGGGTAACTATGGCTACACCTTC
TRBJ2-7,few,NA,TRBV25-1,CASSYARSYEQYF,TGTGCCAGCAGTTATGCGCGGAGCTACGAGCAGTACTTC
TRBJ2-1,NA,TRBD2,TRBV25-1,CASSLPGLAGDNEQFF,TGTGCCAGCAGTCTTCCGGGACTAGCGGGTGACAATGAGCAGTTCTTC
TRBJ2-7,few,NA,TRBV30,CAWSRGTGPSYEQYF,TGTGCCTGGAGTCGGGGGACGGGTCCATCCTACGAGCAGTACTTC
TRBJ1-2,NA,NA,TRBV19,CASSTTGMDFWGYTF,TGTGCCAGTAGTACCACAGGGATGGACTTCTGGGGCTACACCTTC
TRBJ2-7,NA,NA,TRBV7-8,CASSLVVTGPYEQYF,TGTGCCAGCAGCTTAGTGGTTACAGGGCCCTACGAGCAGTACTTC
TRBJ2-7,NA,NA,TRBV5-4,CASSLYQGPYEQYF,TGTGCCAGCAGCTTGTATCAGGGCCCCTACGAGCAGTACTTC
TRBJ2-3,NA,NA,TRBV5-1,CASSLSTGPDTQYF,TGCGCCAGCAGCTTATCGACAGGACCAGATACGCAGTATTTT
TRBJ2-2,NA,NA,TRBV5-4,CASGTPNTGELFF,TGTGCCAGCGGGACACCGAACACCGGGGAGCTGTTTTTT
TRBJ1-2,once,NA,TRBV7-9,CASAKTGGDRGGYTF,TGTGCCAGCGCCAAGACAGGTGGAGACCGCGGAGGCTACACCTTC
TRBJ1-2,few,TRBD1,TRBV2,CASSEGDRADGYTF,TGTGCCAGCAGTGAAGGGGACAGGGCAGATGGCTACACCTTC
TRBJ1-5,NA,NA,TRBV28,CASKLADNQPQHF,TGTGCCAGCAAGCTGGCGGACAATCAGCCCCAGCATTTT
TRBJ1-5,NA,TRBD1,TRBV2,CASSEWDRVGQPQHF,TGTGCCAGCAGTGAATGGGACAGGGTAGGGCAGCCCCAGCATTTT
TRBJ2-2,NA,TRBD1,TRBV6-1,CASSVRQGATGELFF,TGTGCCAGCAGTGTTAGACAGGGGGCCACCGGGGAGCTGTTTTTT
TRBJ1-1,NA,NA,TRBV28,CASSLSGGGTEAFF,TGTGCCAGCAGTTTATCGGGAGGGGGCACTGAAGCTTTCTTT
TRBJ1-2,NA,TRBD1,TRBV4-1,CASSQDFEGQLYGYTF,TGCGCCAGCAGCCAAGATTTCGAGGGACAGCTCTATGGCTACACCTTC
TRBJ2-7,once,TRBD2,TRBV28,CASSFPGGTSGTYEQYF,TGTGCCAGCAGTTTTCCCGGAGGGACTAGCGGCACCTACGAGCAGTACTTC
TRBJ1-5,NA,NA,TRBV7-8,CASSLEAGWHQPQHF,TGTGCCAGCAGCTTAGAGGCAGGGTGGCATCAGCCCCAGCATTTT
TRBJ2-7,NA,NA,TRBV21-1,CASSKRGIIVHEQYF,TGTGCCAGCAGCAAACGGGGGATTATAGTCCACGAGCAGTACTTC
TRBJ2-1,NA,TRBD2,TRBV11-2,CASRSIAGVFANEQFF,TGTGCCAGCAGATCCATAGCGGGAGTCTTCGCCAATGAGCAGTTCTTC
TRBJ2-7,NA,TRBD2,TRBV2,CASRGEAGGPDSYEQYF,TGTGCCAGCAGGGGAGAAGCGGGAGGGCCTGATTCCTACGAGCAGTACTTC
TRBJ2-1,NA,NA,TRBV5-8,CASSLGLTINEQFF,TGTGCCAGCAGCTTAGGACTGACAATTAATGAGCAGTTCTTC
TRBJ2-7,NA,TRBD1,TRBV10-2,CASRRRTGDPGEQYF,TGCGCCAGCCGGAGACGGACAGGGGATCCAGGCGAGCAGTACTTC
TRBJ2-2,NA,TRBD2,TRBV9,CASSVGISGRAGTGELFF,TGTGCCAGCAGCGTAGGAATTAGCGGGAGGGCAGGCACCGGGGAGCTGTTTTTT
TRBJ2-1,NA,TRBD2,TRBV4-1,CASSQTSGGWDEQFF,TGCGCCAGCAGCCAGACTAGCGGGGGGTGGGATGAGCAGTTCTTC
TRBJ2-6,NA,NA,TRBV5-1,CASRLSSGANVLTF,TGCGCCAGCCGACTGAGCTCTGGGGCCAACGTCCTGACTTTC
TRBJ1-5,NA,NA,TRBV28,CASSSPSRSSNQPQHF,TGTGCCAGCAGTTCCCCTTCCCGGAGTAGCAATCAGCCCCAGCATTTT
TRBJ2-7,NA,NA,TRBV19,CASSMKDRLEHEQYF,TGTGCCAGTAGTATGAAGGACAGACTGGAACACGAGCAGTACTTC
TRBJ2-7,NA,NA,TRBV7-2,CASSSQGYEQYF,TGTGCCAGCAGCTCTCAGGGGTACGAGCAGTACTTC
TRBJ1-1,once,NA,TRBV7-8,CASSLVGAGALAEAFF,TGTGCCAGCAGCTTAGTTGGGGCAGGGGCGCTCGCTGAAGCTTTCTTT
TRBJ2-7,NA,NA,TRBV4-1,CASSQEAEGDEQYF,TGCGCCAGCAGCCAAGAGGCGGAGGGTGACGAGCAGTACTTC
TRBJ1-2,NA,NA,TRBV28,CASSLGAAGYTF,TGTGCCAGCAGTTTAGGGGCGGCTGGCTACACCTTC
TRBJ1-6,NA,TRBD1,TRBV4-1,CASSQGQGGSYNSPLHF,TGCGCCAGCAGCCAAGGACAGGGAGGATCCTATAATTCACCCCTCCACTTT
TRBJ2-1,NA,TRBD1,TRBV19,CASRSTGGPYNEQFF,TGTGCCAGTAGATCGACAGGGGGCCCCTACAATGAGCAGTTCTTC
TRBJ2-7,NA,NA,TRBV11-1,CASSLVDEQYF,TGTGCCAGCAGCTTAGTCGACGAGCAGTACTTC
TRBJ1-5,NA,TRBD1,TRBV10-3,CAIGGQGNQPQHF,TGTGCCATCGGAGGACAGGGCAACCAGCCCCAGCATTTT
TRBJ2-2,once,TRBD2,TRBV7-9,CASSLGLAGSGELFF,TGTGCCAGCAGCTTGGGACTAGCGGGGTCGGGGGAGCTGTTTTTT
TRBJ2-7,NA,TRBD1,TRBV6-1,CASRPGQGASYEQYF,TGTGCCAGCAGGCCGGGACAGGGGGCGTCCTACGAGCAGTACTTC
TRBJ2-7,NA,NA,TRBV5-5,CASSLVLGGLYEQYF,TGTGCCAGCAGCTTGGTTCTGGGGGGACTCTACGAGCAGTACTTC
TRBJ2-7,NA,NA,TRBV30,CAWSVPLGLPPYEQYF,TGTGCCTGGAGTGTACCTCTCGGTCTACCTCCCTACGAGCAGTACTTC
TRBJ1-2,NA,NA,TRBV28,CASSPRGAAGNYGYTF,TGTGCCAGCAGTCCCCGCGGGGCGGCCGGGAACTATGGCTACACCTTC
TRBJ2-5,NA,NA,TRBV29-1,CSVEPLGRTMETQYF,TGCAGCGTTGAACCGTTGGGCAGGACTATGGAGACCCAGTACTTC
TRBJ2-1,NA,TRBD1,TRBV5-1,CASSDGQGANDEQFF,TGCGCCAGCAGCGACGGACAGGGGGCTAACGATGAGCAGTTCTTC
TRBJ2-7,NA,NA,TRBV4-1,CASSPGERAYEQYF,TGCGCCAGCAGCCCGGGGGAGCGGGCATACGAGCAGTACTTC
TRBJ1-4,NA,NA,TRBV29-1,CSVEATTASNEKLFF,TGCAGCGTTGAAGCCACAACAGCCTCTAATGAAAAACTGTTTTTT
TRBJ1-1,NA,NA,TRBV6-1,CASSEYPGQTNTEAFF,TGTGCCAGCAGTGAATACCCCGGACAGACGAACACTGAAGCTTTCTTT
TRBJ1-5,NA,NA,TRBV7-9,CASSSGGLSNQPQHF,TGTGCCAGCAGCTCGGGAGGGCTAAGCAATCAGCCCCAGCATTTT
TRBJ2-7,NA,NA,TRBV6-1,CASRLTDSYEQYF,TGTGCCAGCCGTTTGACAGACTCCTACGAGCAGTACTTC
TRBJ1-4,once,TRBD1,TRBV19,CASSIPGQGAPRKEKLFF,TGTGCCAGTAGTATTCCGGGACAGGGGGCGCCCAGGAAGGAAAAACTGTTTTTT
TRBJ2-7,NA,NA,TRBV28,CASSPAVNHEQYF,TGTGCCAGCTCCCCGGCGGTGAACCACGAGCAGTACTTC